The 20 T cell receptor beta chains below were found in one sample sequenced in a study of cytomegalovirus exposure and HLA in healthy donors. Clones were sequenced by immunoSEQ multiplex PCR, and TCRdb holds only the in-frame ones, with some missing. The sample shows approximately 140,000 clones, about 91% of them seen only once. Sequencing was done on a sample of PBMCs. The source of these receptors is a woman under 30 in good health and CMV-seropositive.

The chain has TRBV19 and TRBJ1-2; D perhaps matches TRBD1 (6 bases). The CDR3 contains 16 residues. Germline assignment: CDR1 LNHDA and CDR2 SQIVND (reference sequence). V lost 0 bases, J lost 8 bases, and 19 bases lay in between. The DNA for the CDR3 is TGTGCCAGTAGTATAGATCGTCAGAGCCCAGACAGGGGCTACACCTTC. As protein: CASSIDRQSPDRGYTF.

The table lists this clone with a few counts. V gene TRBV5-1 combines with J gene TRBJ2-7; D perhaps matches TRBD2 (6 bases). The germline V gene encodes CDR1 SGHRS and CDR2 YFSETQ. The CDR3 runs to 12 residues. The ends were cut back, 4 bases at V and 4 bases at J, with 9 bases in the middle. In nucleotides, the CDR3 is TGCGCCAGCAGCCAGACTAGATACGAGCAGTACTTC. Encoded protein: CASSQTRYEQYF.

The chain joins TRBV4-1 to TRBJ2-7, with D possibly matching TRBD1 (6 bases). Germline V lookup: CDR1 MGHRA, CDR2 YSYEKL. The CDR3 is 15 amino acids. V was clipped by 6 bases and J by 0 bases, with 15 bases between them. The CDR3 nucleotides are TGCGCCAGCAGTTTCGACAGGTTGAGCTCCTACGAGCAGTACTTC. Residues: CASSFDRLSSYEQYF.

This chain links TRBV28 with TRBJ2-1; TRBD1 is a possible D gene (6 bases). Germline values: CDR1 MDHEN, CDR2 SYDVKM. The ends were cut back, 5 bases at V and 3 bases at J, with 11 bases in the middle. The CDR3 contains 14 residues. The DNA for the CDR3 is TGTGCCAGCAGTAACAGGGTTAACTACAATGAGCAGTTCTTC. It codes for CASSNRVNYNEQFF. Full variable domain (rest looked up from reference TRBV28 and TRBJ2-1): DVKVTQSSRYLVKRTGEKVFLECVQDMDHENMFWYRQDPGLGLRLIYFSYDVKMKEKGDIPEGYSVSREKKERFSLILESASTNQTSMYLCASSNRVNYNEQFFGPGTRLTVL.

The sample holds a few counts of this clone. The CDR3 DNA follows: TGCAGCGTTAAACGAGCGGGACAGGGGCGGACCCAGTACTTC. Protein product: CSVKRAGQGRTQYF. This chain connects TRBV29-1 to TRBJ2-5, with 10 bases lining up with TRBD1. This CDR3 has 14 amino acids. The V gene's germline CDR1 is SQVTM and CDR2 ANQGSEA. Trimming at V came to 5 bases and at J to 7 bases, leaving 10 bases not matched to a gene.

The chain uses TRBV19 and TRBJ1-5, with 7 bases that match TRBD1. The CDR3 length is 13 residues. Germline CDR1 is LNHDA and CDR2 is SQIVND (reference sequence). With 4 bases clipped from V and 5 bases from J, the junction kept 2 bases outside the gene matches. CDR3: CASSTDRDQPQHF. CDR3 bases: TGTGCCAGTAGTACAGACAGGGATCAGCCCCAGCATTTT.

The sample holds a few counts of this clone. CDR3 sequence: CASFSGRAVTDTQYF. DNA of the CDR3: TGTGCCAGTTTTAGCGGGAGGGCCGTCACAGATACGCAGTATTTT. The rearrangement uses TRBV28 and TRBJ2-3; 11 nucleotides match TRBD2. V lost 9 bases and J lost 2; bases outside the gene matches: 7. This CDR3 comprises 15 residues. Germline V gives CDR1 MDHEN, CDR2 SYDVKM.

This chain uses TRBV2 with TRBJ1-4; D is unclear. This CDR3 has 15 amino acids. Trimming took 6 bases from V and 8 from J, leaving 19 bases between them. The germline V gene has CDR1 SNHLY and CDR2 FYNNEI. CDR3 protein: CASSLLPGEAEKLFF. Here the CDR3 DNA reads TGTGCCAGCAGCCTCCTTCCCGGGGAAGCGGAAAAACTGTTTTTT.

The chain uses TRBV15 and TRBJ1-6, with D possibly TRBD1 on 5 matching bases. There are 15 residues in the CDR3. Trimming removed 5 bases from V and 6 bases from J, with 14 bases in between. CDR1 and CDR2 (germline): LNHNV, YYDKDF (reference sequence). The CDR3 bases are TGTGCCACCAGCGGACGACAGAAACGTAATTCACCCCTCCACTTT. Its translation: CATSGRQKRNSPLHF.

The chain has TRBV9 and TRBJ1-3; D uncertain. This CDR3 comprises 16 residues. V was trimmed by 0 bases and J by 0 bases, leaving 10 bases between them. Germline loops: CDR1 SGDLS, CDR2 YYNGEE. Written as DNA, the CDR3 is TGTGCCAGCAGCGTAGATCGAGGGTACTCTGGAAACACCATATATTTT. Protein product: CASSVDRGYSGNTIYF.

The chain has TRBV25-1 and TRBJ1-6, with 7 bases identical to TRBD1. Germline V gene sequence: CDR1 MGHDK, CDR2 SYGVNS. V dropped 3 bases and J dropped 5; count of bases not matched to a gene: 7. The CDR3 loop spans 16 amino acids. Written as DNA, the CDR3 is TGTGCCAGCAGTGACCCGAGACAGGGCCATAATTCACCCCTCCACTTT. Translating it yields CASSDPRQGHNSPLHF.

The chain uses TRBV28 and TRBJ1-2; perhaps TRBD1 as D (5 bases). Germline V CDR1 and CDR2: MDHEN, SYDVKM. V shed 10 bases and J shed 6 bases, with 12 bases lying between them. The CDR3 extends over 11 amino acids. CDR3 loop: CATRGGNGYTF. CDR3 bases: TGTGCCACCCGTGGGGGGAATGGCTACACCTTC.

The genes are TRBV28 and TRBJ2-4; TRBD1 matches at 7 bases. CDR1 is MDHEN, CDR2 SYDVKM, per germline. The V gene end was trimmed by 1 base and the J gene end by 6 bases; junction bases not matched to a gene: 3. The CDR3 sequence is 14 residues long. The CDR3 sequence is CASSLFTGVNIQYF. The CDR3, as DNA: TGTGCCAGCAGTTTATTTACAGGGGTAAACATTCAGTACTTC.

In DNA, the CDR3 is TGTGCCAGCAGCGCCCGGGGGGCGGGAGGGCCAATCCACAATGAGCAGTTCTTC. Amino acid sequence: CASSARGAGGPIHNEQFF. The chain recombines TRBV7-2 with TRBJ2-1; 9 positions agree with TRBD2. This CDR3 region has 18 residues. Germline CDR1 is SGHTA and CDR2 is FQGNSA. The trim removed 5 bases at V and 5 bases at J, leaving 16 bases unmatched.

This rearrangement joins TRBV5-1 to TRBJ1-6; 8 nucleotides agree with TRBD1. Trimming removed 4 bases from V and 10 bases from J; junction bases left unmatched: 7. Germline CDR1 and CDR2: SGHRS and YFSETQ. The CDR3 runs to 14 residues. In DNA, the CDR3 is TGCGCCAGCAGCGGAACAGGGGGGAGGTCACCCCTCCACTTT. It specifies CASSGTGGRSPLHF.

This clone was observed once. This chain connects TRBV7-2 to TRBJ1-2, with TRBD1 matching over 8 bases. Germline CDR1 reads SGHTA; CDR2 reads FQGNSA. V lost 8 bases, J lost 8 bases, and 10 bases stayed unmatched. This CDR3 contains 13 residues. The CDR3 DNA reads as TGTGCCAGCGCGCCAGGGGGCGCGGGAGGCTACACCTTC. Translation: CASAPGGAGGYTF.

The gene calls are TRBV9 and TRBJ1-4, with 7 bases that match TRBD1. The CDR3 contains 15 residues. The V segment lost 0 bases and the J segment 7 bases; nucleotides outside the gene matches: 6. Germline V gives CDR1 SGDLS, CDR2 YYNGEE. CDR3 region: CASSVGRGSGEKLFF. CDR3 in DNA: TGTGCCAGCAGCGTAGGCAGGGGGTCGGGTGAAAAACTGTTTTTT. Looking up the rest from reference TRBV9 and TRBJ1-4 gives the full variable domain: DSGVTQTPKHLITATGQRVTLRCSPRSGDLSVYWYQQSLDQGLQFLIQYYNGEERAKGNILERFSAQQFPDLHSELNLSSLELGDSALYFCASSVGRGSGEKLFFGSGTQLSVL.

The rearrangement links TRBV30 to TRBJ1-6, with D unresolved. The CDR3 length is 14 residues. The V end lost 1 base, the J end lost 5 bases, and 9 bases lay between the germline ends. The V gene's germline CDR1 is GTSNPN and CDR2 SVGIG (reference sequence). The CDR3 nucleotides read TGTGCCTGGAGTGCAACACTAGATAATTCACCCCTCCACTTT. This translates into CAWSATLDNSPLHF.

The CDR3 is CASSDDGTGANVLTF. The CDR3 DNA reads TGTGCCAGCAGTGACGATGGGACAGGGGCCAACGTCCTGACTTTC. The chain links TRBV6-4 to TRBJ2-6; perhaps TRBD1 as D (6 bases). This CDR3 contains 15 residues. Trimming took off 2 bases at V and 4 bases at J, with 9 bases between the two ends. The germline V gene has CDR1 MRHNA and CDR2 SNTAGT.

This clone was counted a few times. The chain combines TRBV4-1 with TRBJ1-3; D unresolved. The germline V gene encodes CDR1 MGHRA and CDR2 YSYEKL. This CDR3 is built from 17 residues. V was shortened by 1 base and J by 2 bases, with 15 bases between the two germline ends. The CDR3 region has the DNA TGCGCCAGCAGCCAAGGCCTCCGGGGAGCAACTGGAAACACCATATATTTT. Translated: CASSQGLRGATGNTIYF.